This section outlines one T cell receptor beta chain sequence together with its context. Its matching antigen is unknown. These data originate in a study of cytomegalovirus exposure and HLA in healthy donors. Whole-study results and caveats: Highly shared sequence variants in one cluster were likely a sequencing artifact.

The V end lost 3 bases, the J end lost 5 bases, and 18 bases lay between the germline ends. This CDR3 has 15 residues. Germline CDR1 SGHRS, CDR2 YFSETQ. PCR employed 60 Vbeta and 13 Jbeta primers. Clones were sequenced by immunoSEQ multiplex PCR, and TCRdb holds only the in-frame ones, with some missing. The table records roughly 100,000 clones, over 70% of them present only once. What was sequenced was PBMCs. The chain joins TRBV5-1 to TRBJ2-7, with TRBD2 as a possible D gene (7 bases). This TCR was sampled from a man between 18 and 35 years old in good health and CMV-seropositive. The CDR3 reads CASSSNGGPRDEQYF. The CDR3 DNA reads as TGCGCCAGCAGCTCAAACGGGGGGCCTCGGGACGAGCAGTACTTC.